The clone carrying this T cell receptor beta chain was observed a handful of times. What it binds is not known. Each diagnosis drew on symptoms, thyroxine, TRAb, thyroid ultrasound and orbital computed tomography findings. The entry originates in a study of T cells in Graves' hyperthyroidism and ophthalmopathy. Looking at the study overall: Peripheral blood was acquired at first diagnosis, ahead of any therapy whatsoever. Study-wide points: Ophthalmopathy could be told apart from stable hyperthyroidism with a 13 V-J model.

Germline V gives CDR1 DFQATT, CDR2 SNEGSKA (reference sequence). V lost 3 bases, J lost 3 bases, and 6 bases stayed unmatched. The CDR3 sequence is 15 residues long. RNA transcripts gave rise to amplified TCR beta CDR3 regions. Initially, a first-round RT-PCR of the TCR CDR3 employed the HTBI primer set. MiXCR, run by TCRdb on the multiplex PCR reads, gives a single entry per CDR3 protein. The sample yields about 560,000 distinct CDR3 sequences, approximately 16% seen once. The sample taken for sequencing was blood. This receptor was identified in a woman aged 18 to 35 with Graves' hyperthyroidism. The chain employs TRBV20-1 and TRBJ1-5; 9 nucleotides line up with TRBD1. This chain's CDR3 is CSARVRDRVNQPQHF. As DNA, the CDR3 is TGCAGTGCTAGGGTCCGGGACAGGGTCAATCAGCCCCAGCATTTT.